These T cell receptor beta chains were read from a single sample in a study of post-analysis software for immune sequencing data. TCRdb called the PCR reads again in MiXCR, with one record for every CDR3 protein. This sample has approximately 630,000 distinct CDR3 sequences, with roughly three fifths found just once. Sequenced material: blood. The source of these receptors is a girl aged 2 to 9 with multiple sclerosis. Both conserved end residues are trimmed from each CDR3. Each record gives: CDR3 protein, V gene, J gene, D gene, CDR3 length. A D gene is named only where the DNA matches it firmly.

SVDPGASHGYT	TRBV29-1	TRBJ1-2	NA	11
ASSRPDRIPEGYGYT	TRBV6-6	TRBJ1-2	NA	15
ASSLPGPFYNEQF	TRBV5-5	TRBJ2-1	NA	13
ASSPRAGGYGYT	TRBV7-9	TRBJ1-2	TRBD1	12
ASATYRSYNEQF	TRBV5-1	TRBJ2-1	NA	12
ASSRHERGTGAYEQY	TRBV4-1	TRBJ2-7	TRBD1	15
SARFRGGAYEQY	TRBV20-1	TRBJ2-7	TRBD2	12
ASSYDRVNTEAF	TRBV6-5	TRBJ1-1	NA	12
ATQVGGIGQDTQY	TRBV5-6	TRBJ2-3	NA	13
ASSLALGHHNEQF	TRBV5-6	TRBJ2-1	NA	13
ASSNRAGQGAYEQY	TRBV14	TRBJ2-7	TRBD1	14
ASSLGEVKNIQY	TRBV7-9	TRBJ2-4	NA	12
ASSLVLSERETQY	TRBV7-9	TRBJ2-5	NA	13
ASSSYGPGESYT	TRBV27	TRBJ1-2	NA	12
ASSYPRDSYGYT	TRBV6-6	TRBJ1-2	TRBD1	12